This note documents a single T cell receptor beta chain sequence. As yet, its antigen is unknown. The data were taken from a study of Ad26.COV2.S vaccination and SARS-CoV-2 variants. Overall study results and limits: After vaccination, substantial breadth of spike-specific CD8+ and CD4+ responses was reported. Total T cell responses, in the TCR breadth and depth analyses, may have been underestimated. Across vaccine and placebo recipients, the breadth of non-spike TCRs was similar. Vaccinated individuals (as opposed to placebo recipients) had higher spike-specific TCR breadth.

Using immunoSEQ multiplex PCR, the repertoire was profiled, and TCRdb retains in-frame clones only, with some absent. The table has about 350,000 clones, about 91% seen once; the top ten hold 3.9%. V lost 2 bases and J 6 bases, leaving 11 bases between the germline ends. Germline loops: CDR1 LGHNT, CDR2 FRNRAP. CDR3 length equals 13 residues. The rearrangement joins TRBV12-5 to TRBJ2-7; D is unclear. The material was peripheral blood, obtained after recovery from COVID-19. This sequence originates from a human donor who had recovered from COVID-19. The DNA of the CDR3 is TGTGCTAGTGGTTTGTTGCCGATCTCCGAGCAGTACTTC. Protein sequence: CASGLLPISEQYF.